This T cell receptor beta chain is drawn from a study of low-dose radiotherapy and immunotherapy resistance in tumors. Study information: Intravenous cyclophosphamide 200 mg/m2 was given every two weeks, one day before radiation and immunotherapy.

Alpha and beta chains were covered, as first-strand cDNA relied on TRAV- and TRBV-specific primers. PCR amplification of the TCRs was performed with Phusion for about 20 PCR cycles, and it relied on a constant-region primer together with a V-primer adapter. TCRdb fed the reads into MiXCR, producing one record per CDR3 protein. The sample lists 65,000 to 90,000 distinct CDR3 sequences, approximately 17% occurring once. This clonotype was detected ten times or more. CDR1 is SNHLY and CDR2 is FYNNEI in the germline V gene. Trimming cost V 5 bases and J 0 bases, with 5 bases left between them. This CDR3 is 14 amino acids long. Time point here: before trial treatment.

The genes are TRBV2 and TRBJ2-6; no reliable D call. Source: PBMCs, taken before treatment. The sequence derives from a male donor with prostate cancer. CDR3 region: CASSRVSGANVLTF. The CDR3, as DNA: TGTGCCAGCAGTAGGGTCTCTGGGGCCAACGTCCTGACTTTC.